The 5 T cell receptor beta chains presented below share a single source sample, sequenced in a study of blood T cells in healthy people across ages. A second PCR, run for about 7 to 11 cycles, used a sample-barcoded 5' primer plus a J-beta primer mix. MiXCR was run by TCRdb on the 5' RACE reads, yielding one entry per CDR3 protein. This table has about 930,000 distinct CDR3 sequences, almost 30% appearing once. This sample was shared with a second study, whose subject was T cells of mothers and their children.

Sequences were obtained from blood. Receptors originate from a woman aged 40 to 50 in good health.

The rearrangement links TRBV30 to TRBJ1-5; D perhaps matches TRBD1 (5 bases). Trimming shortened V by 2 bases and J by 5 bases, and 10 bases separated the two germline ends. The CDR3 is 13 residues long. Germline V gives CDR1 GTSNPN, CDR2 SVGIG (reference sequence). CDR3 amino acids: CAWSTQGHQPQHF. CDR3 in DNA: TGTGCCTGGAGTACCCAGGGCCATCAGCCCCAGCATTTT.

This sequence joins TRBV6-1 and TRBJ2-5, with 8 bases matching TRBD1. V was pared by 5 bases and J by 2 bases, with 7 bases of the junction left unmatched. This CDR3 has 15 residues. Germline V gives CDR1 MNHNS, CDR2 SASEGT. The CDR3 DNA follows: TGTGCCAGCAGTCGGCTACAGGGGGGTCAAGAGACCCAGTACTTC. Amino acid sequence: CASSRLQGGQETQYF.

The V call is TRBV7-3, the J call TRBJ2-3, with TRBD2 as a possible D gene (7 bases). The germline V and J ends were trimmed by 1 base and 0 bases, with 11 bases remaining between them. The CDR3 is 16 residues long. From germline, CDR1 is SGHTA and CDR2 FQGTGA. The DNA of the CDR3 is TGTGCCAGCAGCTTAAAGGGGGGGGGAAGCACAGATACGCAGTATTTT. Its protein product is CASSLKGGGSTDTQYF.

The table lists this clonotype with many counts. CDR3 protein: CASSLDRGAAGYTF. Here the CDR3 DNA reads TGCGCCAGCAGTCTGGATCGCGGGGCGGCTGGCTACACCTTC. The genes are TRBV5-1 and TRBJ1-2; tentative D call: TRBD1 (5 bases). The CDR3 has 14 amino acids. The V and J ends lost 5 bases and 7 bases respectively, with 18 bases between them. Per germline, CDR1 SGHRS and CDR2 YFSETQ.

Of note for this clonotype: A clone one base away is much larger, so this may be a read error. The chain has TRBV20-1 and TRBJ2-6; D might be TRBD1 or TRBD2, each matching 5 bases. CDR1 and CDR2 from the germline V gene are DFQATT and SNEGSKA (reference sequence). This CDR3 region has 20 residues. CDR3 sequence (DNA): TGCAGTACTAGAGGTCGACAGTCGGTTCGGAGGATCTCTGGGGCCAACGTCCTGACTTTC. Amino acids: CSTRGRQSVRRISGANVLTF.